This T cell receptor (beta chain) is from a study of T cell repertoires in cytomegalovirus infection (dated by TCRdb to the late 2010s). Regarding the research as a whole: Recently identified HLA-C-restricted CMV epitopes, whose presentation resists viral immunomodulation, were targeted by peptide stimulations together with well-studied HLA-B-restricted epitopes. Donor HLA type was relevant to the analysis, because carriage of CMV infection together with the matching HLA type was indicated by public TCR beta signatures. Results the study describes overall, beyond this receptor: The ex vivo response was dominated by HLA-C-restricted CMV-specific TCR beta clonotypes, which also provided the single most frequent clonotype in two of eight donors. In both this cohort and an independent cohort of 300 to 450 donors, the cumulative frequency of public TCR beta family members distinguished carriers of CMV infection plus the relevant HLA type.

Reads for this sample came from an Illumina HiSeq 1500. In TCRdb, the public reads were trimmed at Q25 with fastp and aligned with MiXCR, with productive beta chains retained. Under each unique CDR3 protein, matching rows form one entry showing the most common genes and DNA. This sample lists approximately 990,000 distinct CDR3 sequences; roughly a third were detected once. The ten most abundant clones make up 10% to 15% of the sample. The meaning of the sample's treatment or condition label: in vitro stimulation with specific CMV peptide epitopes to enrich CMV-specific T cells. The CDR3 goes from the cysteine to the phenylalanine over 13 residues. Only the CDR3 DNA is retained, 39 bases long and in frame from the first base. The V and J ends are trimmed by 2 bases and 5 bases, leaving 9 bases between them. Per the germline V gene, MNHEY is the CDR1 and SVGAGI is the CDR2. This clonotype was detected a few times. The clone's antigen remains unknown. Base quality data are lacking; no much larger clone is found one base away.

This TCR derives from a human donor in good health (CMV status not recorded). Some clones in this sample may be carry-over from other donors' samples. The receptor chain draws on TRBV6-5 and TRBJ1-2; the D gene is not confidently resolved. The starting material was cultured CD8+ T cells from PBMCs, obtained from culture after CMV antigen stimulation. CDR3 protein: CASSYGKFYGYTF. The nucleotide sequence reads TGTGCCAGCAGTTACGGGAAATTTTATGGCTACACCTTC.